One TCR beta chain is described in this entry. Its target is not known. A read error is possible here, since a much larger clone lies one base away. The data are from a study of molecular identifiers for immune sequencing clone quantification. Overall study results and limits: In a background of 950,000 to 1,000,000 naive cells, spiked Jurkat TCR RNA from one cell was reportedly detectable. Clones above 20 RNA copies held over 98% of effector molecules, under 1% in naive cells.

A single record per CDR3 protein comes from TCRdb applying MiXCR to the PCR reads. The sample has about 640,000 distinct CDR3 sequences; 15% to 20% are singletons. Between roughly 18,000 and 1,100,000 sorted cells, with 10%, 30% or 50% RNA, yielded naive CD8 libraries. J was trimmed by 6 bases and V by 0 bases; bases with no gene match: 5. This CDR3 is 14 amino acids long. Germline V gene sequence: CDR1 DFQATT, CDR2 SNEGSKA (reference sequence). The chain links TRBV20-1 to TRBJ1-5, with 7 bases fitting TRBD1. This sequence was found in a human donor in good health. Some libraries in this study had Jurkat cell RNA spiked in. Sequencing used naive CD8+ T cells from blood, with Jurkat cell RNA spiked in. Subset specified: FACS-sorted CD8+CD4-CCR7+CD45RA+ naive T cells. CDR3 sequence reads: CSARETGRGQPQHF. In DNA, the CDR3 is TGCAGTGCTAGAGAGACAGGGCGGGGTCAGCCCCAGCATTTT.